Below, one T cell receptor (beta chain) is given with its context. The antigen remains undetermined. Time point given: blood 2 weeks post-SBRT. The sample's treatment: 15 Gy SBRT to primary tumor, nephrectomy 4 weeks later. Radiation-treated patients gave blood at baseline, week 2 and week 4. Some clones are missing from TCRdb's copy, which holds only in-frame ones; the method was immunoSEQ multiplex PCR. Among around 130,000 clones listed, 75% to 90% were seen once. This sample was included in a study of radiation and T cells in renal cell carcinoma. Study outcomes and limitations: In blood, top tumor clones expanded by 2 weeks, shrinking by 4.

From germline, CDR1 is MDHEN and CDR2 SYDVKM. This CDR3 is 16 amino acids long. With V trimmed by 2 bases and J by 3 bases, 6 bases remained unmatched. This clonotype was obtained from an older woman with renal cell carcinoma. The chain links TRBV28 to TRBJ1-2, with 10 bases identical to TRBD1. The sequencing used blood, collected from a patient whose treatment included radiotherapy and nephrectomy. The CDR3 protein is CASSLRGGQGYYGYTF. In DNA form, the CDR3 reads TGTGCCAGCAGTTTAAGGGGGGGACAGGGGTACTATGGCTACACCTTC.